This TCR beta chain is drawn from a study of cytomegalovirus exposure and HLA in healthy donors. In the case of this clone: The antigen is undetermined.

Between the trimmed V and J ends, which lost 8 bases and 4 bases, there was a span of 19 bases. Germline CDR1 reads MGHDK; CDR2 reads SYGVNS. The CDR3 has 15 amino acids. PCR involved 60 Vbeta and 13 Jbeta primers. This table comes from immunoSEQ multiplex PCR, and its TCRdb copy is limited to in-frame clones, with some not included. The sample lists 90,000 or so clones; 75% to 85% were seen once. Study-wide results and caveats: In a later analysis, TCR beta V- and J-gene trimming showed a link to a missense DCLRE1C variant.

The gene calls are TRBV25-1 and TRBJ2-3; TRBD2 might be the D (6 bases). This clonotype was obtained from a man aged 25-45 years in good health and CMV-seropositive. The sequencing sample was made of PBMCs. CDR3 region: CASSRVTGAPDTQYF. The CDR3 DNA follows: TGTGCCAGCTCCCGGGTGACGGGAGCCCCAGATACGCAGTATTTT.